This T cell receptor (beta chain) is drawn from a study of HIV-infected children after antiretroviral therapy interruption. Study details: Children had CD4+ above 500, viral load below 50 copies/ml, either treatment arm. Interruption-arm sampling covered weeks 0, 12, interruption end (24 or 48), and about 3 years post-study.

This clonotype appeared a few times. RNA-based 3' RACE libraries used unique molecular identifiers. In TCRdb, the 3' RACE reads were re-called with MiXCR into one record per CDR3 protein. The repertoire consists of about 89,000 distinct CDR3 sequences, with under 8% occurring once and the leading ten covering roughly 1%. The treatment: PENTA 11 planned treatment interruption arm or continuous ART arm. Naive CD4+ CD45RA+ CD45RO- T cells were FACS-sorted from thawed PBMCs. The sequence was collected from a pool of human donors with HIV. Sequenced material: CD45RA+ CD4+ T cells from PBMCs, pooled from several time points, taken from a donor given antiretroviral therapy, either interrupted or continuous. Subset defined: naive CD4+ CD45RA+ CD45RO- T cells.

CDR3 DNA sequence: TGTGCCAGCAGCTTTTCTAAGCTCCAAGAGACCCAGTACTTC. Amino acid sequence: CASSFSKLQETQYF. V is TRBV7-9 and J is TRBJ2-5; no clear D. The CDR3 spans 14 residues. Looked up from germline, CDR1 is SEHNR and CDR2 is FQNEAQ (reference sequence). The ends were cut back, 3 bases at V and 1 base at J, with 9 bases in the middle.